Following are 27 T cell receptor delta chains from one sample sequenced in a study of gamma-delta T cells after stem cell transplantation. TCRdb re-called the RT-PCR reads through CATT. The top ten hold roughly three fifths of the sample, which has about 760 delta-chain clones, about 3.3% seen once. The sequenced sample was gamma-delta T cells. The receptors stem from a human donor. It is not recorded whose cells these are; they may come from a transplant donor.

On this clone: This DNA's translation and the protein TCRdb lists, from a much larger clone, do not match at residue 4, likely due to a read error; the protein shown is translated from the DNA. The chain couples TRDV2 to TRDJ1, with 9 bases matching TRDD3. The germline CDR1 and CDR2 sequences are GEAIGNYY and EKD. This CDR3 comprises 16 residues. The V and J ends lost 5 bases and 0 bases, in that order; junction bases with no gene match: 9. The CDR3: CACGLLLGDDTDKLIF. CDR3 DNA: TGTGCCTGTGGCTTACTACTGGGGGACGACACCGATAAACTCATCTTT.

This clone was counted between two and nine times. TCRdb shows a much larger clone's protein in place of this DNA's translation, and the two differ at residue 17, likely through a read error; the protein shown is translated from the DNA. The J gene is TRDJ1, the V gene TRDV1; tentative D call: TRDD2 (8 bases). The CDR3 extends over 27 amino acids. V lost 3 bases and J 0 bases, leaving 47 bases between the germline ends. CDR1 is TSWWSYY and CDR2 is QGS in the germline V gene. CDR3 region: CALGEPQPVFLRLYWGRTGGYTDKLIF. CDR3 coding DNA: TGTGCTCTTGGGGAGCCTCAACCGGTCTTCCTACGGTTGTACTGGGGACGTACGGGGGGGTACACCGATAAACTCATCTTT.

By frequency in the sample, this clone is medium-sized. The protein TCRdb gives is from a much larger clone and does not agree with this DNA's translation at residue 8, likely a read error; the protein shown here comes from the DNA. This chain uses TRDV2 with TRDJ1; a weak D match, TRDD3 (5 bases). Trimming left V 0 bases short and J 0 bases short, with 13 bases between. Germline lookup yields CDR1 GEAIGNYY and CDR2 EKD. The CDR3 extends over 16 amino acids. Here the CDR3 reads CACDTAGSPYTDKLIF. The CDR3 region has the DNA TGTGCCTGTGACACCGCTGGGAGCCCTTACACCGATAAACTCATCTTT.

By share, this clone counts as large. Other DNA sequences from this sample encode an identical CDR3 as well. This chain links TRDV1 with TRDJ1; D might be TRDD3 (6 bases). V was pared by 2 bases and J by 0 bases, with 25 bases between. Germline CDR1 and CDR2: TSWWSYY and QGS. The length of the CDR3 is 20 residues. The CDR3 sequence is CALGERFPTLGIWYTDKLIF. In nucleotides, the CDR3 is TGTGCTCTTGGGGAAAGGTTCCCCACGCTGGGGATCTGGTACACCGATAAACTCATCTTT.

The chain links TRDV2 to TRDJ1, with 9 positions matching TRDD3. CDR3 length: 17 amino acids. With 3 bases clipped from V and 0 bases from J, the junction kept 10 bases outside the gene matches. CDR1 and CDR2 from the germline V gene are GEAIGNYY and EKD. The CDR3 nucleotides read TGTGCCTGTGACTTACTACTGGGGGACTGGGACACCGATAAACTCATCTTT. This encodes CACDLLLGDWDTDKLIF.

To note about this clone: A far larger clone lies a single base away; this is likely a read error. Additional DNA sequences in this sample encode the identical CDR3. V gene TRDV1 combines with J gene TRDJ1, with TRDD3 matching 9 bases. Per germline, CDR1 TSWWSYY and CDR2 QGS. J was trimmed by 5 bases and V by 1 base; bases with no gene match: 17. This CDR3 contains 19 residues. The CDR3 reads CALGEPPGLYWGTGDKLIF. The CDR3 region has the DNA TGTGCTCTTGGGGAACCACCGGGACTGTACTGGGGGACTGGTGATAAACTCATCTTT.

In its sample, this clone was seen a few times. A far larger clone is off by one base, so a read error is likely. Additional DNA sequences in this sample encode the identical CDR3. The chain uses TRDV1 and TRDJ1, with 8 bases matching TRDD3. Germline V gene lookup returns CDR1 TSWWSYY and CDR2 QGS. The ends lost 2 bases at V and 0 bases at J; junction bases unmatched: 29. The CDR3 has 24 residues. The DNA of the CDR3 is TGTGCTCTTGGGGAATCGCGGGTCCTACGTCTTACGTTTGGATACTGGGGGTACACCGATAAACTCATCTTT. This sequence encodes CALGESRVLRLTFGYWGYTDKLIF.

About this clone: A far larger clone is a single base away, which makes a read error likely. Other DNA sequences in the same sample also yield this CDR3. This chain joins TRDV1 and TRDJ4; TRDD3 matches at 10 bases. The CDR3 is 19 amino acids. V was pared by 1 base and J by 11 bases, with 25 bases of the junction left unmatched. Germline V gene lookup returns CDR1 TSWWSYY and CDR2 QGS. The chain's CDR3 is CALGERFWWGIPVTGQLIF. The CDR3 nucleotides are TGTGCTCTTGGGGAACGGTTCTGGTGGGGGATACCAGTAACAGGGCAGTTAATCTTT.

Note on this clone: TCRdb's protein for this DNA is that of a much larger clone and differs from the translation at residue 14, likely a read error; the protein shown is the DNA translation. The V and J genes are TRDV1 and TRDJ4, with 10 bases identical to TRDD3. With 1 base clipped from V and 9 bases from J, the junction kept 23 bases outside the gene matches. Germline V gene lookup returns CDR1 TSWWSYY and CDR2 QGS. The CDR3 is 19 amino acids. Here the CDR3 reads CALGERFWWGIPVAGQLIF. The DNA of the CDR3 is TGTGCTCTTGGGGAACGGTTCTGGTGGGGGATACCAGTAGCAGGGCAGTTGATCTTT.

For this clone: One base separates it from a far larger clone, so it is likely a read error. The chain joins TRDV2 to TRDJ1, with TRDD3 matching 13 bases. The CDR3 is 18 amino acids. Trimming cost V 3 bases and J 0 bases; bases outside gene matches: 9. Germline assignment: CDR1 GEAIGNYY and CDR2 EKD. In DNA, the CDR3 is TGTGCCTGTGACCCCCCCTTACTGGGGGATACGCACACCGATAAACTCATCTTT. Amino acids: CACDPPLLGDTHTDKLIF.

V usage is TRDV3 and J usage is TRDJ1, with 9 bases aligning to TRDD3. Germline CDR1 and CDR2: TVYSNPD and GDNSRS (reference sequence). This CDR3 has 19 amino acids. V lost 1 base, J lost 6 bases, and 24 bases stayed unmatched. The CDR3 protein is CAFNCPLPWGIRREYKLIF. In DNA form, the CDR3 reads TGTGCCTTTAATTGTCCCCTACCCTGGGGGATCCGACGTGAGTATAAACTCATCTTT.

This chain joins TRDV1 and TRDJ1; 10 bases line up with TRDD3. Germline V lookup: CDR1 TSWWSYY, CDR2 QGS. J was trimmed by 0 bases and V by 4 bases; bases with no gene match: 11. There are 18 residues in the CDR3. The chain's CDR3 is CALGGDYWGIPYTDKLIF. In DNA form, the CDR3 reads TGTGCTCTTGGGGGTGACTACTGGGGGATCCCGTACACCGATAAACTCATCTTT.

This clone is termed large. The sample has other DNA sequences that encode this CDR3 too. The chain couples TRDV1 to TRDJ1; 9 bases fit TRDD3. Germline values: CDR1 TSWWSYY, CDR2 QGS. J lost 0 bases, V lost 4 bases, and 15 bases had no gene match. The CDR3 covers 19 residues. The CDR3 DNA reads TGTGCTCTTGGGGGTGACTACTGGGGGACCGAAGTTTACACCGATAAACTCATCTTT. It translates to CALGGDYWGTEVYTDKLIF.

This clone was counted between two and nine times. The chain links TRDV2 to TRDJ3; 8 bases align to TRDD3. CDR1 and CDR2 from the germline V gene are GEAIGNYY and EKD. The CDR3 contains 19 residues. V trimming: 2 bases; J trimming: 2 bases; junction bases outside the gene matches: 10. The DNA for the CDR3 is TGTGCCTGTGACAGCGCTACCGACTGGGGGGCCTGGGACACCCGACAGATGTTTTTC. This gives the protein CACDSATDWGAWDTRQMFF.

A remark on this clone: A far larger clone is a single base away, which makes a read error likely. The sample holds other DNA sequences that translate to the same CDR3. This sequence joins TRDV2 and TRDJ1; 9 bases are a match to TRDD3. The CDR3 is 15 residues long. Germline V lookup: CDR1 GEAIGNYY, CDR2 EKD. CDR3 nucleotides: TGTGCCTGTGACAGACTGGGGGACAACACCGATAAGCTCATCTTT. It encodes CACDRLGDNTDKLIF.

In its sample, this clone was seen a few times. TCRdb's entry gives the protein of a much larger clone, which mismatches this DNA's translation at residue 4, likely from a read error; the protein reported here is translated from the DNA. The V and J genes are TRDV1 and TRDJ1; 7 bases are shared with TRDD3. Germline CDR1 and CDR2: TSWWSYY and QGS. This CDR3 contains 20 residues. The CDR3 DNA sequence: TGTGCTCTTAGGGAACTCACACCCAAACTGGGGATTTGGGCCGCCGATAAACTCATCTTT. Amino acids: CALRELTPKLGIWAADKLIF.

As for this clone: For this DNA, TCRdb reports the protein of a much larger clone, which diverges at residue 10, most likely from a read error; the protein presented here is translated directly from the DNA. The rearrangement joins TRDV1 to TRDJ3, with 13 bases aligning to TRDD3. Germline V gene lookup returns CDR1 TSWWSYY and CDR2 QGS. The CDR3 totals 24 residues. After removal of 6 bases from V and 1 base from J, the junction contained 21 bases not matched to a gene. CDR3 sequence (DNA): TGTGCTCTTGGTTTGGGTCGGCTCTCCCTAACTGGGGGATACGATTCCTGGGACACCCGACAGATGTTTTTC. This sequence encodes CALGLGRLSLTGGYDSWDTRQMFF.

This clone was seen a few times. A far larger clone is a single base away, which makes a read error likely. This sample also contains other DNA sequences that code for the same CDR3. The chain couples TRDV2 to TRDJ1; D is uncertain. With 0 bases removed from V and 0 bases from J, the gap between germline ends came to 13 bases. Germline values: CDR1 GEAIGNYY, CDR2 EKD. The CDR3 length is 16 residues. As DNA, the CDR3 is TGTGCCTGTGACACCGCTGGTGGCCCTTACACCGATAAACTCATCTTT. Protein: CACDTAGGPYTDKLIF.

This clone has more than one count but fewer than ten. The protein given by TCRdb reflects a much larger clone and differs at residue 11 from this DNA's translation, likely from a read error; the protein shown is the DNA's translation. CDR3 region: CACGTKTHLYNDKLIF. CDR3 coding DNA: TGTGCCTGCGGAACGAAAACCCACTTATACAACGATAAACTCATCTTT. The J gene is TRDJ1, the V gene TRDV2, with no clear D. Germline V gene sequence: CDR1 GEAIGNYY, CDR2 EKD. The CDR3 length is 16 residues. The germline V and J ends were trimmed by 7 bases and 4 bases, with 24 bases remaining between them.

Concerning this clone: For this DNA, TCRdb reports the protein of a much larger clone, which diverges at residue 14, most likely from a read error; the protein presented here is translated directly from the DNA. The chain employs TRDV1 and TRDJ1, with 9 bases matching TRDD3. Germline values: CDR1 TSWWSYY, CDR2 QGS. The CDR3 length is 19 residues. V gave up 1 base and J gave up 4 bases; unmatched junction bases: 16. CDR3 nucleotides: TGTGCTCTTGGGGAACCACCGGGACTGTACTGGGGGACTTGCGATAAACTCATCTTT. Its protein product is CALGEPPGLYWGTCDKLIF.

This clone was found a few times. One base separates it from a far larger clone, so it is likely a read error. In the same sample, other DNA sequences code for this CDR3. The chain is built from TRDV2 and TRDJ1; 10 bases line up with TRDD3. This CDR3 is built from 19 residues. After removal of 4 bases from V and 1 base from J, the junction contained 17 bases not matched to a gene. Germline values: CDR1 GEAIGNYY, CDR2 EKD. Here the CDR3 DNA reads TGTGCCTGTGAAACCCTTGGGGAGCTGGGGGATAGGGTCACCGATAAACTCATCTTT. Translating gives CACETLGELGDRVTDKLIF.

In regard to this clone: The TCRdb protein comes from a much larger clone and disagrees with this DNA's translation at residue 16, likely due to a read error; the protein given here is derived from the DNA. The CDR3 loop is CALGELSRWDTVWYTVKLIF. The CDR3 bases are TGTGCTCTTGGGGAACTAAGTAGATGGGATACGGTTTGGTACACCGTTAAACTCATCTTT. The V and J genes are TRDV1 and TRDJ1, with 8 bases matching TRDD3. This CDR3 comprises 20 residues. Germline V CDR1 and CDR2: TSWWSYY, QGS.

This clone occurred a few times. A far larger clone is off by one base, so a read error is likely. Different DNA sequences within this sample yield the same CDR3. This chain connects TRDV2 to TRDJ3; possible D gene TRDD3, 6 bases. In germline, CDR1 is GEAIGNYY, CDR2 EKD. The CDR3 sequence is 18 residues long. The CDR3 coding sequence is TGTGCCTGTGACACCATTGGGGGCGTCTCCTGGGACACCCGGCAGATGTTTTTC. It is translated as CACDTIGGVSWDTRQMFF.

This clone has a handful of counts. TCRdb records a much larger clone's protein for this DNA, with a difference at residue 8 that likely arises from a read error; the protein given is the translation of the DNA. CDR3 sequence (DNA): TGTGCCTGTGACATTGGGGCACCACTGGGGGCTAGCTCCTGGGACACCCGACAGATGTTTTTC. It codes for CACDIGAPLGASSWDTRQMFF. J is TRDJ3 and V is TRDV2; the match to TRDD3 covers 8 bases. This CDR3 has 21 residues. Germline V gene data show CDR1 as GEAIGNYY and CDR2 as EKD. V was pared by 2 bases and J by 0 bases, with 14 bases of the junction left unmatched.

In this sample, this clone turned up a few times. Since a much larger clone is just one base distant, this may be a read error. The rearrangement links TRDV1 to TRDJ1; perhaps TRDD2 as D (7 bases). V was cut by 1 base and J by 0 bases, with 33 bases left in between. The CDR3 sequence is 23 residues long. Germline V gene data show CDR1 as TSWWSYY and CDR2 as QGS. This CDR3 is CALGERLSYLYWVIRPYTDKLIF. The CDR3 region has the DNA TGTGCTCTTGGGGAACGCCTTTCCTACCTGTACTGGGTGATACGCCCGTACACCGATAAACTCATCTTT.

The table lists this clone with a few counts. TCRdb lists the protein of a much larger clone for this DNA, which differs at residue 15, so this is likely a read error; the protein given here is translated from the DNA itself. This chain connects TRDV1 to TRDJ1; 7 bases are shared with TRDD3. V was pared by 0 bases and J by 4 bases, with 20 bases of the junction left unmatched. Per germline, CDR1 TSWWSYY and CDR2 QGS. CDR3 size: 20 residues. CDR3 in DNA: TGTGCTCTTGGGGAACTAAAACCGCCTCTGGGGGTCTTGTACATCGATAAACTCATCTTT. Its protein is CALGELKPPLGVLYIDKLIF.

This clone is deemed large. The sample has other DNA sequences that encode this CDR3 too. The CDR3 DNA reads as TGTGCAGCAATTACTTCCCTCGGGTACCCTTTGACCGATAAACTCATCTTT. Its protein is CAAITSLGYPLTDKLIF. The chain is built from TRAV29/DV5 and TRDJ1; D possibly corresponds to TRDD2 (5 bases). The CDR3 length is 17 residues. Germline CDR1 is NSMFDY and CDR2 is ISSIKDK. Trimming cost V 3 bases and J 2 bases, with 23 bases left between them.